This T cell receptor beta chain was sequenced during a study of CD8+ T cells in alopecia areata. On the study more broadly: After 6 to 18 months of tofacitinib, follow-up continued 6 months off drug.

In each case, RNA was isolated and then reverse transcribed into cDNA as the sequencing template. Sequencing was performed with immunoSEQ multiplex PCR; in TCRdb, only in-frame clones are kept and a portion is missing. This table has 150,000 to 200,000 clones, just under 60% appearing once. Trimming left V 1 base short and J 4 bases short, with 1 base between. The germline V gene encodes CDR1 MDHEN and CDR2 SYDVKM. CDR3 length: 11 residues. Specimen: CD4+ T cells sorted from blood, collected at week 0. This clonotype originated in a human donor with alopecia areata. The chain combines TRBV28 with TRBJ1-2; D call uncertain. This CDR3 is CASSLSYGYTF. CDR3 sequence (DNA): TGTGCCAGCAGTTTATCCTATGGCTACACCTTC.